The 25 T cell receptor beta chains below were found in one sample sequenced in a study of human T cells and chemical hapten exposure (dated by TCRdb to the early 2020s). Sample time point, as interpreted from the label and publication: patch test 2, 6 weeks after DPC sensitization. Taken with the paper, the label for treatment or condition translates to: therapeutic diphenylcyclopropenone sensitization with weekly scalp DPC. The library was made by RACE. TCRdb shows the sequencer as NextSeq 500. TCRdb itself trimmed the public reads at Q25 with fastp, ran MiXCR and retained productive beta chains. Each entry is one CDR3 protein sequence, shown with its most common DNA and genes. Present in this sample are fewer than 80,000 distinct CDR3 sequences, under 13% of which were seen just once. The ten largest clonotypes hold 6.8% of the sample. Material: whole blood, obtained in connection with sensitization to the hapten diphenylcyclopropenone (DPC). The receptors were gathered from a woman between 50 and 59 years old with alopecia areata. Some clones in this sample may be carry-over from other donors' samples.

By sample share, this clonotype is medium-sized. Here the CDR3 DNA reads TGTGCCAGCAGTCCTCCAGGGGACTATGGCTACACCTTC. Its protein product is CASSPPGDYGYTF. The chain links TRBV28 to TRBJ1-2; maybe TRBD1 (6 bases). Looked up from germline, CDR1 is MDHEN and CDR2 is SYDVKM. There are 13 residues in the CDR3. The V gene lost 5 bases and the J gene lost 3 bases, with 10 bases spanning the gap.

The V gene is TRBV6-5, the J gene TRBJ2-6; possibly TRBD1 for D (5 bases). Trimming removed 6 bases at V and 0 bases at J, with 12 bases between. The CDR3 runs 16 residues. Germline V gene sequence: CDR1 MNHEY, CDR2 SVGAGI. The DNA for the CDR3 is TGTGCCAGCAGAACCGTACAGGTCTCTGGGGCCAACGTCCTGACTTTC. This gives the protein CASRTVQVSGANVLTF.

The sample holds a few counts of this clonotype. V is TRBV5-1 and J is TRBJ2-7; D is undetermined. Germline V gene data show CDR1 as SGHRS and CDR2 as YFSETQ. The V and J ends lost 0 bases and 5 bases respectively, with 9 bases between them. The CDR3 has 13 amino acids. Written as DNA, the CDR3 is TGCGCCAGCAGCTTGGCCACTACGGACGAGCAGTACTTC. Its translation: CASSLATTDEQYF.

This clonotype was observed a handful of times. V gene TRBV5-5 combines with J gene TRBJ1-2; possible D gene TRBD1, 5 bases. The CDR3 is 13 amino acids. Germline V CDR1 and CDR2: SGHKS, YYEKEE (reference sequence). Trimming removed 0 bases at V and 2 bases at J, with 5 bases between. The CDR3 spells CASSLGQNYGYTF. Written as DNA, the CDR3 is TGTGCCAGCAGCTTGGGACAGAACTATGGCTACACCTTC.

In regard to this clonotype: This clone may be a read error of a much larger clone one base away. The chain joins TRBV12-3 or TRBV12-4 to TRBJ1-4, with no clear D. This CDR3 spans 14 amino acids. The CDR3 region is CASSLRQRNGKLFF. The CDR3 bases are TGTGCCAGCAGTTTACGCCAGAGGAATGGAAAACTGTTTTTT.

This clonotype was counted at least ten times. The rearrangement links TRBV29-1 to TRBJ2-5; possible D gene TRBD1, 6 bases. CDR1 is SQVTM and CDR2 is ANQGSEA in the germline V gene. The CDR3 is made up of 15 amino acids. V lost 1 base and J 1 base, leaving 13 bases between the germline ends. CDR3 nucleotides: TGCAGCGTTGAAGCTCTGAACAGGGCCCAAGAGACCCAGTACTTC. It encodes CSVEALNRAQETQYF.

This clonotype was observed at least ten times. The chain links TRBV6-1 to TRBJ1-1, with 7 bases lining up with TRBD1. The junction had 9 bases not matched to a gene; V was cut back by 4 bases and J by 1 base. This CDR3 comprises 16 residues. The V gene's germline CDR1 is MNHNS and CDR2 SASEGT. CDR3 sequence (DNA): TGTGCCAGCAGTGTTATTCCAACAGGGGAGAACACTGAAGCTTTCTTT. This encodes CASSVIPTGENTEAFF.

This clonotype was seen many times. J is TRBJ1-1 and V is TRBV29-1; a possible D gene is TRBD1 (6 bases). The germline gives CDR1 SQVTM, CDR2 ANQGSEA. The CDR3 runs to 11 residues. Trimming pared 6 bases from V and 12 bases from J, leaving 17 bases between. In DNA form, the CDR3 reads TGCAGCGTGACACAGGGAGTCTGGACTTTCTTT. It is translated as CSVTQGVWTFF.

This clonotype has at least ten counts. The gene calls are TRBV20-1 and TRBJ1-1; D is perhaps TRBD1 (5 bases). CDR1 DFQATT and CDR2 SNEGSKA come from the germline V gene (reference sequence). The CDR3 is 15 amino acids. The V gene lost 4 bases and the J gene lost 4 bases, with 19 bases spanning the gap. The CDR3 coding sequence is TGCAGTGCTACACCCGGGACCTCCGGGGGCACTGAAGCTTTCTTT. Translating gives CSATPGTSGGTEAFF.

This clonotype was seen repeatedly, ten times or more. The V gene is TRBV10-3, the J gene TRBJ1-2; D is undetermined. Germline-derived CDR1 and CDR2 are ENHRY and SYGVKD. The CDR3 extends over 14 amino acids. Deletions cut 4 bases from V and 0 bases from J, with 9 bases between. This CDR3 is CAISGASPNYGYTF. In DNA, the CDR3 is TGTGCCATCAGTGGTGCCAGTCCTAACTATGGCTACACCTTC.

The V gene is TRBV7-9, the J gene TRBJ1-1; possibly TRBD1 for D (6 bases). From germline, CDR1 is SEHNR and CDR2 FQNEAQ (reference sequence). The CDR3 length is 13 residues. V shed 7 bases and J shed 1 base, with 10 bases lying between them. The CDR3 region is CASTMTGNTEAFF. The CDR3 nucleotides read TGTGCCAGCACCATGACAGGGAACACTGAAGCTTTCTTT.

There are many counts of this clonotype. This chain uses TRBV12-3 or TRBV12-4 with TRBJ2-1, with 14 bases fitting TRBD2. V trimming: 3 bases; J trimming: 7 bases; junction bases outside the gene matches: 11. The CDR3 extends over 18 amino acids. CDR3 residues: CASSFPSIGTSGRNEQFF. The CDR3 nucleotides read TGTGCCAGCAGTTTCCCGAGTATAGGGACTAGCGGGAGAAATGAGCAGTTCTTC.

This clonotype came up a few times. The chain is built from TRBV29-1 and TRBJ1-4, with TRBD1 matching 8 bases. CDR3 length: 14 residues. V lost 3 bases, J lost 8 bases, and 8 bases stayed unmatched. Per the germline V gene, CDR1 is SQVTM and CDR2 is ANQGSEA. The CDR3 region is CSVEFPGQVEKLFF. DNA of the CDR3: TGCAGCGTTGAGTTTCCGGGACAGGTCGAAAAACTGTTTTTT.

This clonotype was recorded many times. V usage is TRBV12-3 or TRBV12-4 and J usage is TRBJ2-5, with TRBD1 as a possible D gene (5 bases). There are 13 residues in the CDR3. Trimming removed 5 bases from V and 7 bases from J, with 14 bases in between. The CDR3: CASSIQVRGTQYF. CDR3 bases: TGTGCCAGCAGTATACAGGTTCGAGGGACCCAGTACTTC.

The chain's CDR3 is CSVEGGYYGYTF. The CDR3 nucleotides are TGCAGCGTTGAAGGGGGCTACTATGGCTACACCTTC. The rearrangement links TRBV29-1 to TRBJ1-2; D is perhaps TRBD1 (5 bases). V lost 1 base and J lost 3, with 6 bases in between. The length of the CDR3 is 12 residues. Germline V gives CDR1 SQVTM, CDR2 ANQGSEA.

This clonotype has a handful of counts. J is TRBJ1-1 and V is TRBV5-1; TRBD1 might be the D (6 bases). Trimming removed 0 bases from V and 3 bases from J, with 9 bases in between. From germline, CDR1 is SGHRS and CDR2 YFSETQ. The CDR3 spans 14 residues. CDR3 DNA: TGCGCCAGCAGCTTGGAGAGGGGGGACACTGAAGCTTTCTTT. It translates to CASSLERGDTEAFF.

There are many counts of this clonotype. The CDR3 DNA reads TGTGCCAGCACAAGACAGGGAGTCACTGAAGCTTTCTTT. The encoded protein is CASTRQGVTEAFF. The V gene is TRBV12-3 or TRBV12-4, the J gene TRBJ1-1; 7 bases line up with TRBD1. There are 13 residues in the CDR3. V shed 7 bases and J 4 bases; nucleotides not matched to a gene: 6.

This chain connects TRBV6-5 to TRBJ2-7; the D is unclear. V lost 10 bases and J lost 2, with 9 bases in between. Per the germline V gene, CDR1 is MNHEY and CDR2 is SVGAGI. This CDR3 has 11 residues. CDR3 nucleotides: TGTGCCACCGGTCCCCCCTACGAGCAGTACTTC. Translation: CATGPPYEQYF.

This clonotype came up many times. This chain uses TRBV27 with TRBJ2-1; D unclear. The CDR3 length is 13 residues. The V end was cut by 2 bases, the J end by 7 bases, with 9 bases between. The V gene's germline CDR1 is MNHEY and CDR2 SMNVEV (reference sequence). CDR3 in amino acids: CASSLGNINEQFF. The CDR3 DNA reads as TGTGCCAGCAGTTTAGGGAACATTAATGAGCAGTTCTTC.

This clonotype was counted ten times or more. The chain links TRBV7-9 to TRBJ2-7; 8 nucleotides align to TRBD2. This CDR3 spans 17 amino acids. V lost 5 bases and J lost 0; bases outside the gene matches: 12. The germline gives CDR1 SEHNR, CDR2 FQNEAQ (reference sequence). CDR3 sequence: CASSPGWVSGISYEQYF. In DNA, the CDR3 is TGTGCCAGCAGCCCCGGTTGGGTTAGCGGGATCTCCTACGAGCAGTACTTC.

The sample holds a few counts of this clonotype. The chain recombines TRBV5-1 with TRBJ2-2; 7 nucleotides match TRBD2. The CDR3 covers 16 residues. Trimming at V came to 4 bases and at J to 2 bases, leaving 8 bases not matched to a gene. Germline values: CDR1 SGHRS, CDR2 YFSETQ. The CDR3 region has the DNA TGCGCCAGCAGCCTGACAACGGGGGGAAACACCGGGGAGCTGTTTTTT. It encodes CASSLTTGGNTGELFF. Variable domain in full (rest from reference TRBV5-1 and TRBJ2-2): KAGVTQTPRYLIKTRGQQVTLSCSPISGHRSVSWYQQTPGQGLQFLFEYFSETQRNKGNFPGRFSGRQFSNSRSEMNVSTLELGDSALYLCASSLTTGGNTGELFFGEGSRLTVL.

This clonotype was seen repeatedly, ten times or more. The chain is built from TRBV29-1 and TRBJ2-2; D is undetermined. The V end lost 5 bases, the J end lost 1 base, and 8 bases lay between the germline ends. The germline V gene encodes CDR1 SQVTM and CDR2 ANQGSEA. The CDR3 has 13 residues. The chain's CDR3 is CSVTQRNTGELFF. The CDR3 coding sequence is TGCAGCGTTACTCAGCGGAACACCGGGGAGCTGTTTTTT.

The chain is built from TRBV19 and TRBJ2-1; TRBD2 agrees at 10 bases. After removal of 2 bases from V and 5 bases from J, the junction contained 6 bases not matched to a gene. The CDR3 loop spans 16 amino acids. Germline assignment: CDR1 LNHDA and CDR2 SQIVND (reference sequence). The CDR3 DNA sequence: TGTGCCAGTAGTATACCGGGGACTAGCGTAAACAATGAGCAGTTCTTC. Amino acid sequence: CASSIPGTSVNNEQFF.

The chain recombines TRBV20-1 with TRBJ1-4; D gene uncertain. The CDR3 has 12 amino acids. Trimming shortened V by 6 bases and J by 6 bases, and 11 bases separated the two germline ends. Germline V lookup: CDR1 DFQATT, CDR2 SNEGSKA (reference sequence). Here the CDR3 DNA reads TGCAGTGCCCAGGCTGCAGATGAAAAACTGTTTTTT. It codes for CSAQAADEKLFF.

Comments on this clonotype: A much larger clone lies one base from this, so it may be a read error. The J gene is TRBJ2-3, the V gene TRBV6-1, with TRBD1 identical over 8 bases. The CDR3 runs to 15 residues. CDR1 is MNHNS, CDR2 SASEGT, per germline. V dropped 0 bases and J dropped 4; count of bases not matched to a gene: 3. CDR3 DNA sequence: TGTGCCAGCAGTGAAGCGGGACAGGTGGCAGATACGCAGTATTTT. Translated, it gives CASSEAGQVADTQYF.